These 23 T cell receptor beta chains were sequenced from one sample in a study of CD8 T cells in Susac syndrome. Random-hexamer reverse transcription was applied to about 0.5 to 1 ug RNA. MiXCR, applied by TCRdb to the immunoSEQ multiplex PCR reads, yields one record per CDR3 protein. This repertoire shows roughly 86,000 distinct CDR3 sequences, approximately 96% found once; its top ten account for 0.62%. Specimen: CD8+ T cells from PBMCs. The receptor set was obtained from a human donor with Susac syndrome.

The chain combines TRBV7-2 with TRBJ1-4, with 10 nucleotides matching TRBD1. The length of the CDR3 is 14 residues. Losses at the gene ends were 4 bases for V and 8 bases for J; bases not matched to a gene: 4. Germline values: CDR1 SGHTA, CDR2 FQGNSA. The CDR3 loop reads CASSWTGGGEKLFF. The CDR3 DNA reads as TGTGCCAGCAGCTGGACAGGGGGAGGGGAAAAACTGTTTTTT.

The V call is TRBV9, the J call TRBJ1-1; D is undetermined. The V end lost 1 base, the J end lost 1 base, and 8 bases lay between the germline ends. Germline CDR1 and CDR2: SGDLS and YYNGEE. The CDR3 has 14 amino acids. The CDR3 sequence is CASSVLEENTEAFF. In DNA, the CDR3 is TGTGCCAGCAGCGTACTGGAGGAGAACACTGAAGCTTTCTTT.

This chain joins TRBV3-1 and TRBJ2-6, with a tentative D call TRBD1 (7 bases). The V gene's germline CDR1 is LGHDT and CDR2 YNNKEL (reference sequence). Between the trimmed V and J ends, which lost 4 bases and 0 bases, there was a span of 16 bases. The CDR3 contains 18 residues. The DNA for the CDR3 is TGTGCCAGCAGCCCTCGGGGGACAGCGTCCTCTGGGGCCAACGTCCTGACTTTC. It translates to CASSPRGTASSGANVLTF.

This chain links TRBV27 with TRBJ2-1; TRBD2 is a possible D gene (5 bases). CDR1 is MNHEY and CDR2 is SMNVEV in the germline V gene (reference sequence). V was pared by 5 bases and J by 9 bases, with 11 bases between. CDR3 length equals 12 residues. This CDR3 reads CASSRDGGEQFF. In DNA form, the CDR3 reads TGTGCCAGCAGTCGGGATGGCGGTGAGCAGTTCTTC.

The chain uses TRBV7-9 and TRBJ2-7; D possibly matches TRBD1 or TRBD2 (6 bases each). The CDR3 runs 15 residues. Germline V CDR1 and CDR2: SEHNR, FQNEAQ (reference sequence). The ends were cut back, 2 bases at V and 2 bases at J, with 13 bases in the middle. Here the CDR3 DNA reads TGTGCCAGCAGCTTATGGGGGGACACCGCCTACGAGCAGTACTTC. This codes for CASSLWGDTAYEQYF.

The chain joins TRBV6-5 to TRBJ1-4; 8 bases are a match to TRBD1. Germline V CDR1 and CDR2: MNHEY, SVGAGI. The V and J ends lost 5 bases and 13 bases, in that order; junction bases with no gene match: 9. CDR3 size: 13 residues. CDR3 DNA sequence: TGTGCCAGCAGTCAACCAGGGGGCAAGTCACTGTTTTTT. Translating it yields CASSQPGGKSLFF.

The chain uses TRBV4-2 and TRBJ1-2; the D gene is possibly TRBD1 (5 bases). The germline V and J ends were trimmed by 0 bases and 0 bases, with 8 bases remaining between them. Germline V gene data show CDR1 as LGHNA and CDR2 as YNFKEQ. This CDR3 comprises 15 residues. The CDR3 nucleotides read TGTGCCAGCAGCCAAGAGACAGCCGCTAACTATGGCTACACCTTC. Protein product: CASSQETAANYGYTF.

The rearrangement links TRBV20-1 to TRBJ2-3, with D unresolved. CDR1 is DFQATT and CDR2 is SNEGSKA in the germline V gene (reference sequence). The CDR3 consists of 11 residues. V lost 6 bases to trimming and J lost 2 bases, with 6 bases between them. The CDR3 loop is CSASDTDTQYF. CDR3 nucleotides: TGCAGTGCGTCGGACACAGATACGCAGTATTTT.

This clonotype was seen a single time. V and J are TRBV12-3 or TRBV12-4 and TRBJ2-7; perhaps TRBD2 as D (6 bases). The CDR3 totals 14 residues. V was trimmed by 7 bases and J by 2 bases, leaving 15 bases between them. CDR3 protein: CASTRGTSPYEQYF. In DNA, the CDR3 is TGTGCCAGCACCCGGGGGACCTCTCCCTACGAGCAGTACTTC.

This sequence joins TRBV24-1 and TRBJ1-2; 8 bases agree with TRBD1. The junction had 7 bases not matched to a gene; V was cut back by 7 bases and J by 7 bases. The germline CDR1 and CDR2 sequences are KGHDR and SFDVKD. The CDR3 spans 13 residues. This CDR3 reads CATSYGGQGGYTF. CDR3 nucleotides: TGTGCCACCAGCTACGGAGGACAGGGTGGCTACACCTTC.

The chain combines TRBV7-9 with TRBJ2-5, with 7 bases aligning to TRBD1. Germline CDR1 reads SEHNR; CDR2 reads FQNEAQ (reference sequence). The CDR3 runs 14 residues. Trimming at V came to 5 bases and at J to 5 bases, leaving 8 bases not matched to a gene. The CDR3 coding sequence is TGTGCCAGCAGCGGTGGGACAGCCGGGGAGACCCAGTACTTC. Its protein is CASSGGTAGETQYF.

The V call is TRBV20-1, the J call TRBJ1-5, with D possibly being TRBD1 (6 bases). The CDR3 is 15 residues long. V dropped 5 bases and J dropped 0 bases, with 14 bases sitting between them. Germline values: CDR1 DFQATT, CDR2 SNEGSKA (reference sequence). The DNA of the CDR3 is TGCAGTGCTCTTCTCGGGGGCAATAGCAATCAGCCCCAGCATTTT. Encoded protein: CSALLGGNSNQPQHF.

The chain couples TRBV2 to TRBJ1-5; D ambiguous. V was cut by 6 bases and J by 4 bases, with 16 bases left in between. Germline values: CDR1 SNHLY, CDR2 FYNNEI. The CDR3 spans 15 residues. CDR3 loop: CASRGSSRENQPQHF. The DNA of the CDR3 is TGTGCCAGCAGGGGCTCAAGTAGGGAAAATCAGCCCCAGCATTTT.

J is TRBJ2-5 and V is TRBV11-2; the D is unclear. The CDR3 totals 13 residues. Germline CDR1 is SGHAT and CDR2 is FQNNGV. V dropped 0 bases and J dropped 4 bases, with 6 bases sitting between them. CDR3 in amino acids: CASSLDEAETQYF. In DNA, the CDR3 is TGTGCCAGCAGCTTAGATGAGGCAGAGACCCAGTACTTC.

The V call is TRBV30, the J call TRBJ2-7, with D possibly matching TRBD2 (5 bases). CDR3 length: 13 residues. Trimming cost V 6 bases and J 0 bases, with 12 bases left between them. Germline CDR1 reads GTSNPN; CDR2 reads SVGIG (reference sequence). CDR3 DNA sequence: TGTGCCTGCCTCGGGGATTCCTCCTACGAGCAGTACTTC. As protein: CACLGDSSYEQYF.

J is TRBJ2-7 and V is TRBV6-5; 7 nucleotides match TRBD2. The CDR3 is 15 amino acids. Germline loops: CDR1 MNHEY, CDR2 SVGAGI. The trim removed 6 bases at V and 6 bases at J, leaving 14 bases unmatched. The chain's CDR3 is CASSTWAPGGFEQYF. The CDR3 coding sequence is TGTGCCAGCAGCACTTGGGCTCCGGGAGGATTCGAGCAGTACTTC.

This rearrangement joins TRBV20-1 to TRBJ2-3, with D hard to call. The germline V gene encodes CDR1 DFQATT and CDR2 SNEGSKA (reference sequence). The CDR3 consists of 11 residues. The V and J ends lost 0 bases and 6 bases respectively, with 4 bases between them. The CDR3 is CSARDPDTQYF. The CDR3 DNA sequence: TGCAGTGCTAGAGATCCCGATACGCAGTATTTT.

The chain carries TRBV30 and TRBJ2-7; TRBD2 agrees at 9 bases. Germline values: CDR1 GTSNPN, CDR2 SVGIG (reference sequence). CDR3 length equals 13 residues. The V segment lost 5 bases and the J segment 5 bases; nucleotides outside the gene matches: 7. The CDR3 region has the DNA TGTGCCTGGGCGGGGGGGCCAAACCACGAGCAGTACTTC. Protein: CAWAGGPNHEQYF.

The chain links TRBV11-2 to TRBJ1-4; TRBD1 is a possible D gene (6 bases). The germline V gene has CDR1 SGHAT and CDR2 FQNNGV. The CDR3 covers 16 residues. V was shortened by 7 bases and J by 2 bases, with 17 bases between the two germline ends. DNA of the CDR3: TGTGCCAGCATCCATCAACCAGGGGATACTAATGAAAAACTGTTTTTT. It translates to CASIHQPGDTNEKLFF.

The CDR3 sequence: CSAREDEVLRDTEAFF. The CDR3 nucleotides read TGCAGTGCTAGAGAAGATGAGGTACTTCGGGACACTGAAGCTTTCTTT. The rearrangement joins TRBV20-1 to TRBJ1-1; D uncertain. Germline CDR1 reads DFQATT; CDR2 reads SNEGSKA (reference sequence). This CDR3 spans 16 amino acids. V was clipped by 0 bases and J by 3 bases, with 17 bases between them.

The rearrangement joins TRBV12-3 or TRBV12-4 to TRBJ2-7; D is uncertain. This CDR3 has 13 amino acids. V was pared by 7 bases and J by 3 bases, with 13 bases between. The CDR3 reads CASTLTDFYEQYF. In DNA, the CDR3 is TGTGCCAGCACCCTGACCGATTTCTACGAGCAGTACTTC.

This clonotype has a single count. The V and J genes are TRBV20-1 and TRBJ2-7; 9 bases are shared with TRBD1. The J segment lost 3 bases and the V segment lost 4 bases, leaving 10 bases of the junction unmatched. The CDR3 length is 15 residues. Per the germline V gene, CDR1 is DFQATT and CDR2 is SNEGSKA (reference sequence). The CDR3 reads CSATLRETGGYEQYF. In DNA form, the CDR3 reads TGCAGTGCTACCCTAAGGGAGACAGGGGGCTACGAGCAGTACTTC.

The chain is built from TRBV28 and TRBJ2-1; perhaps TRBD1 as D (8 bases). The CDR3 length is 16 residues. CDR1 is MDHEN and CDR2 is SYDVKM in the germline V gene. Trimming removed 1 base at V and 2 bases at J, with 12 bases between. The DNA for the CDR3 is TGTGCCAGCAGTTTATCACAGGGGGGGCCCTACAATGAGCAGTTCTTC. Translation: CASSLSQGGPYNEQFF.